The following is a T cell receptor beta chain sequence with its context. Its antigen remains unidentified. CDR3 size: 13 residues. Trimming took off 5 bases at V and 5 bases at J, with 12 bases between the two ends. Germline CDR1 is MDHEN and CDR2 is SYDVKM. Sequencing used immunoSEQ multiplex PCR; TCRdb keeps in-frame clones, though not all of them. Here the sample spans more than 200,000 clones, less than 95% being singletons. The sample is drawn from a study of cytomegalovirus exposure and HLA in healthy donors. Study findings and constraints: The study designated 160 or so TCR beta chains cytomegalovirus-associated. In vitro experiments confirmed that three CMV-associated chains were specific for CMV antigens. According to a subsequent analysis, TCR clusters identified in the first cohort showed a tendency to co-occur across the approximately 110 validation repertoires.

The receptor was derived from a woman aged 25 to 39 in good health and CMV-seronegative. The rearrangement links TRBV28 to TRBJ2-5; perhaps TRBD2 as D (6 bases). Sequencing was carried out using PBMCs. This CDR3 reads CASSPRDWETQYF. The CDR3 DNA reads as TGTGCCAGCAGTCCACGGGACTGGGAGACCCAGTACTTC.